This note documents a single T cell receptor (beta chain) sequence. This entry comes from a study of blood T cell repertoires in COVID-19. Study overall: COVID-19 samples from acute and convalescent phases originated in the United States, Italy and Spain. The analysed material was cDNA or gDNA that came from T cells, B-cell-depleted T cells, or PBMCs.

Germline values: CDR1 SGHNT, CDR2 YYREEE (reference sequence). This CDR3 spans 15 amino acids. V was shortened by 1 base and J by 4 bases, with 12 bases between the two germline ends. Study members were between roughly 18 and 90 years old and lived in approximately 25 US regions. Participants were placed into cohorts based on the clinical history they reported. The assay was immunoSEQ multiplex PCR, and TCRdb's table has in-frame clones only and misses some. The table records roughly 250,000 clones, 88% of them present only once. This receptor was taken from a woman between 40 and 55 years old with acute COVID-19. Sample: PBMCs or T cells enriched from blood (not recorded which). This chain connects TRBV5-4 to TRBJ2-1, with D perhaps TRBD2 (6 bases). The CDR3 sequence is CASSLLASPYNEQFF. The CDR3, as DNA: TGTGCCAGCAGCTTGCTAGCGAGCCCTTACAATGAGCAGTTCTTC.